The 12 T cell receptor beta chains given below trace back to one sample, sequenced in a study of regulatory T cells in long-lasting Graves disease. The sample's time point: newly diagnosed GD, antithyroid drugs for less than 3 months. Scientists built the TCR library using RNA that was extracted from PBMCs. Construction of the TCR beta libraries employed iRepertoire HTBI primers in conjunction with Arm-PCR of CDR3 regions. TCRdb reanalysed the multiplex PCR reads using MiXCR and keeps one entry per CDR3 protein. The sample includes hundreds of thousands of distinct CDR3 sequences, 16% seen only once; the top ten take approximately 18%. The sample was also linked to a second study, of T cells in Graves' hyperthyroidism and ophthalmopathy.

The specimen was peripheral blood mononuclear cells (PBMCs), collected at new diagnosis, from a patient treated with antithyroid drugs. The receptors shown here come from a woman in her twenties or thirties with Graves disease.

Only a few counts were recorded for this clonotype. The V and J genes are TRBV5-1 and TRBJ2-5, with 7 bases fitting TRBD2. Germline V gives CDR1 SGHRS, CDR2 YFSETQ. This CDR3 spans 15 amino acids. V shed 3 bases and J 5 bases; nucleotides not matched to a gene: 10. This CDR3 is CASSYQAGLKETQYF. Here the CDR3 DNA reads TGCGCCAGCAGCTACCAAGCGGGACTAAAGGAGACCCAGTACTTC.

This clonotype was seen once. The chain recombines TRBV2 with TRBJ1-2, with 11 bases aligning to TRBD1. This CDR3 is built from 17 residues. Germline CDR1 SNHLY, CDR2 FYNNEI. With 6 bases clipped from V and 7 bases from J, the junction kept 16 bases outside the gene matches. CDR3 loop: CASSPRGDRGARGGYTF. CDR3 coding DNA: TGTGCCAGCAGCCCTCGGGGGGACAGGGGGGCCCGCGGTGGCTACACCTTC.

This clonotype was found many times. The chain links TRBV12-5 to TRBJ2-1; D gene uncertain. V was clipped by 5 bases and J by 5 bases, with 4 bases between them. Germline values: CDR1 LGHNT, CDR2 FRNRAP. The CDR3 has 11 residues. The CDR3 sequence is CASGSNNEQFF. CDR3 DNA sequence: TGTGCTAGTGGTAGTAACAATGAGCAGTTCTTC.

This clonotype came up many times. V is TRBV28 and J is TRBJ1-1; the D gene is possibly TRBD1 (6 bases). CDR3 length equals 16 residues. With 2 bases removed from V and 1 base from J, the gap between germline ends came to 14 bases. CDR1 is MDHEN, CDR2 SYDVKM, per germline. This CDR3 reads CASSLIWGARNTEAFF. The CDR3 region has the DNA TGTGCCAGCAGTTTAATATGGGGGGCGAGGAACACTGAAGCTTTCTTT.

This clonotype was observed a handful of times. The chain carries TRBV9 and TRBJ1-1; D ambiguous. Deletions cut 0 bases from V and 0 bases from J, with 6 bases between. The CDR3 spans 14 residues. Germline V lookup: CDR1 SGDLS, CDR2 YYNGEE. Here the CDR3 reads CASSVGVMNTEAFF. The CDR3, as DNA: TGTGCCAGCAGCGTAGGAGTTATGAACACTGAAGCTTTCTTT.

This clonotype was detected only a few times. The chain is built from TRBV6-2 or TRBV6-3 and TRBJ2-1, with 12 bases identical to TRBD1. V lost 6 bases to trimming and J lost 8 bases; unmatched junction nucleotides: 8. The length of the CDR3 is 15 residues. CDR1 is MNHEY and CDR2 is SVGEGT in the germline V gene. CDR3 sequence reads: CASRTGGTGGHEQFF. CDR3 DNA: TGTGCCAGCAGAACCGGGGGGACAGGGGGCCATGAGCAGTTCTTC.

The V call is TRBV2, the J call TRBJ2-6; D not certain. This CDR3 region has 15 residues. Trimming took 4 bases from V and 0 from J, leaving 7 bases between them. In germline, CDR1 is SNHLY, CDR2 FYNNEI. CDR3 amino acids: CASSAGPSGANVLTF. As DNA, the CDR3 is TGTGCCAGCAGTGCCGGTCCCTCTGGGGCCAACGTCCTGACTTTC. The whole variable domain, remainder taken from reference TRBV2 and TRBJ2-6, is EPEVTQTPSHQVTQMGQEVILRCVPISNHLYFYWYRQILGQKVEFLVSFYNNEISEKSEIFDDQFSVERPDGSNFTLKIRSTKLEDSAMYFCASSAGPSGANVLTFGAGSRLTVL.

Only a few counts were recorded for this clonotype. The chain combines TRBV7-3 with TRBJ2-2, with D possibly TRBD2 on 5 matching bases. The CDR3 loop spans 12 amino acids. CDR1 and CDR2 from the germline V gene are SGHTA and FQGTGA. V dropped 3 bases and J dropped 12 bases, with 11 bases sitting between them. The CDR3 is CASSFLGGQLFF. The CDR3 DNA reads TGTGCCAGCAGCTTCCTCGGAGGCCAGCTGTTTTTT.

In its sample, this clonotype was seen many times. The chain has TRBV12-3 or TRBV12-4 and TRBJ2-7; no reliable D call. V lost 6 bases, J lost 11 bases, and 17 bases lay in between. This CDR3 has 12 residues. CDR3 amino acids: CASRIISGRKYF. The CDR3 DNA follows: TGTGCCAGCAGAATAATCTCCGGAAGAAAGTACTTC.

The table lists this clonotype with many counts. CDR3 residues: CASSRYSGAPYEQYF. As DNA, the CDR3 is TGTGCCAGCAGCCGGTATAGCGGGGCTCCCTACGAGCAGTACTTC. The chain uses TRBV3-1 and TRBJ2-7; 8 bases fit TRBD2. Germline V CDR1 and CDR2: LGHDT, YNNKEL (reference sequence). The trim removed 4 bases at V and 2 bases at J, leaving 7 bases unmatched. The CDR3 has 15 amino acids.

This sequence joins TRBV9 and TRBJ2-3; possible D gene TRBD1, 7 bases. V shed 1 base and J shed 3 bases, with 12 bases lying between them. CDR1 is SGDLS, CDR2 YYNGEE, per germline. The CDR3 covers 15 residues. The CDR3 coding sequence is TGTGCCAGCAGCGTACAGGGGGGCGCGACAGATACGCAGTATTTT. Translated, it gives CASSVQGGATDTQYF.

Concerning this clonotype itself: This sequence may be a read error, since a much larger clone differs from it by one base. The CDR3 DNA follows: TGTGCCACCAGTGATAGTTACGAGCAGTACTTC. This translates into CATSDSYEQYF. The chain couples TRBV24-1 to TRBJ2-7; no definite D call. Trimming left V 3 bases short and J 4 bases short, with 3 bases between. Germline CDR1 and CDR2: KGHDR and SFDVKD. The CDR3 runs 11 residues.